The rows below give T cell receptor beta chains drawn from one sample of a study of cytomegalovirus exposure and HLA in healthy donors. Assay: immunoSEQ multiplex PCR; the TCRdb copy retains only in-frame clones and omits some. Found here are some 150,000 clones, around 62% of them singletons; the top ten hold 2.5% to 3%. The specimen sequenced was PBMCs. These receptors came from a man aged 40-50 years in good health and CMV-seronegative. Each CDR3 is given with its conserved first and last residue.

TRBJ1-1,TRBV5-1,CASSSMTGPMNTEAFF
NA,TRBV6-5,CAISGAQSSYEQYF
TRBJ1-1,TRBV25-1,CASSDRGPEAFF
TRBJ1-1,TRBV5-1,CASSLGPGGAAEAFF
TRBJ2-2,TRBV6-5,CASSRTGGSTGELFF
TRBJ2-7,TRBV15,CATSHPGGSYEQYF
TRBJ2-5,TRBV6-1,CASRELQGFQETQYF
TRBJ2-1,TRBV14,CASSLRGGNNEQFF
TRBJ2-7,TRBV15,CATSRDYPGWDYEQYF
TRBJ1-2,TRBV6-6,CASSYSAGGYTF
TRBJ2-6,TRBV9,CASNPGQGAPGANVLTF
TRBJ2-7,TRBV28,CASSVRGGAYEQYF
TRBJ2-5,TRBV19,CASSTGVTREQYF
TRBJ2-1,TRBV6-5,CASSSETGYNEQFF
TRBJ2-3,TRBV10-3,CAISETGTLFTDTQYF
TRBJ2-1,TRBV5-1,CASSLARRAPSGDNEQFF
TRBJ1-2,TRBV27,CASRREDYGYTF
TRBJ2-5,TRBV29-1,CSVISGRALETQYF
TRBJ2-4,TRBV11-2,CASSPGLAGENIQYF
NA,TRBV6-5,CASRGTGRGEQYF
TRBJ2-7,TRBV20-1,CSARDSYEQYF
TRBJ2-5,TRBV5-1,CASSPGLAGGLQETQYF
TRBJ2-6,TRBV5-1,CASTLSFSGANVLTF